The table lists the clone carrying this T cell receptor beta chain with many counts. The antigen remains unidentified. The sample comes from a study of CD8 T cells in ankylosing spondylitis. Overall study findings and caveats: It appeared that ankylosing spondylitis blood was characterized by a TCR beta motif of fewer than 10 highly homologous variants. Disease-linked clones, CD8+, were relatively rare in peripheral blood.

Germline loops: CDR1 SGHRS, CDR2 YFSETQ. The CDR3 contains 13 residues. Making the TCR beta libraries involved quantitative 5'-RACE with molecular barcodes. TCRdb reprocessed the 5' RACE reads via MiXCR and lists one record per CDR3 protein. This sample has fewer than 650,000 distinct CDR3 sequences, with roughly 12% found just once. The chain combines TRBV5-1 with TRBJ2-3, with D possibly being TRBD2 (6 bases). The clonotype was recovered from a male donor with ankylosing spondylitis. Specimen: blood, either unsorted or a sorted T cell fraction (not recorded which). The CDR3 DNA reads as TGCGCACGAGGCGGGACCTTTGCAGATACGCAGTATTTT. This sequence encodes CARGGTFADTQYF.